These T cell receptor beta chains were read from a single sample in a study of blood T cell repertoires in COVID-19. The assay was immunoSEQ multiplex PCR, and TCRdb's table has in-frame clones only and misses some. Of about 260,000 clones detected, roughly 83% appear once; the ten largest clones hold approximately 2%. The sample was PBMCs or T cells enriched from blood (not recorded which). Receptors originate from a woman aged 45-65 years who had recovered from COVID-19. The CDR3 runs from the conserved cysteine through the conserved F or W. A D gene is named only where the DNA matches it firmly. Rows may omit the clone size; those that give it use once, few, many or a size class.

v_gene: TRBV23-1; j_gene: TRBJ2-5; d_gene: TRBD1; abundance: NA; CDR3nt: TGCGCCAGCAGTCAATCAAGGAGGGACAGGGGTATTAGGGTACAGACCCAGTACTTC; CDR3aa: CASSQSRRDRGIRVQTQYF
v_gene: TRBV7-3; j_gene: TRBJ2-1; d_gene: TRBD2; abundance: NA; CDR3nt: TGTGCCAGCAGCTTAGAACTAGCGGAGTACAATGAGCAGTTCTTC; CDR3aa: CASSLELAEYNEQFF
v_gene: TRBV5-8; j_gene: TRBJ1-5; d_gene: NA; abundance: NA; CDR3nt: TGTGCCAGCAGCTTTGGGCAGGCTCAGCCCCAGCATTTT; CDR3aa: CASSFGQAQPQHF
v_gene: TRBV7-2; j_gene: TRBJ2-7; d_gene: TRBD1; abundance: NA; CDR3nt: TGTGCCAGCAGCCAAGCCGGGACAGGGGCTTACGAGCAGTACTTC; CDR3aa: CASSQAGTGAYEQYF
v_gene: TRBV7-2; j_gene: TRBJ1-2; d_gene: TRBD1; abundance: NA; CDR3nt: TGTGCCAGCAGCTTAGCGGGAACAAGGACAGGGCCCCGGAGTGGCTACACCTTC; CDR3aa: CASSLAGTRTGPRSGYTF
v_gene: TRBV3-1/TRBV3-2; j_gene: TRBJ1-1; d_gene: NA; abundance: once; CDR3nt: TGTGCCAGCAGCCAAGTCGGGGGGCTAAAAGCTTTCTTT; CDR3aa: CASSQVGGLKAFF
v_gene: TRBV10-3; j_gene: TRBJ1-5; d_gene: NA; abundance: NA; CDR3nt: TGTGCCATCAGTGGAGGGTCCCATCAGCCCCAGCATTTT; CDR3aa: CAISGGSHQPQHF
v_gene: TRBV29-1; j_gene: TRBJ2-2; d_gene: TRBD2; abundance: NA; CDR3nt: TGCAGCGTTCAAAGTGGATTAGGGAGGGTAAACCCCGGGGAGCTGTTTTTT; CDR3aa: CSVQSGLGRVNPGELFF
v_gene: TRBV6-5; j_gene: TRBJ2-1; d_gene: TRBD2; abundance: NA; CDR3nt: TGTGCCAGCGCGGTCCTAGCGGGAGGGCATGAGCAGTTCTTC; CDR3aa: CASAVLAGGHEQFF
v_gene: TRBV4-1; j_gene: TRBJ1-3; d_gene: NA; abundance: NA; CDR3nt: TGCGCCAGCAGCCAACACATCTCTGGAAACACCATATATTTT; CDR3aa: CASSQHISGNTIYF
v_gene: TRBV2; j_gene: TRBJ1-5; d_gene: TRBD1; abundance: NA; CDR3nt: TGTGCCAGCAGCCTACAGGGGGCCCAGCAGCCCCAGCATTTT; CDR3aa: CASSLQGAQQPQHF
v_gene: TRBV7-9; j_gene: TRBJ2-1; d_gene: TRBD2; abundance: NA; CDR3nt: TGTGCCAGCAGCTTACAAGCGGGAGTCGGTAATGAGCAGTTCTTC; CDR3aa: CASSLQAGVGNEQFF
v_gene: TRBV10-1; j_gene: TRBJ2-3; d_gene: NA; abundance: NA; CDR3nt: TGCGCCAGCAGTGAACAGGGAAAAGATACGCAGTATTTT; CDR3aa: CASSEQGKDTQYF
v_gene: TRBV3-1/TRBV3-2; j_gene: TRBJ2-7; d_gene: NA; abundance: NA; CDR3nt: TGTGCCAGCAGTACTAGAGCCAACTACGAGCAGTACTTC; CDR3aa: CASSTRANYEQYF
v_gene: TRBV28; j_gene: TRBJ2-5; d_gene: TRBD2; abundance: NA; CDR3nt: TGTGCCAGCAGTTTACTCGCGGGAGGCTTCCAAGAGACCCAGTACTTC; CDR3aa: CASSLLAGGFQETQYF
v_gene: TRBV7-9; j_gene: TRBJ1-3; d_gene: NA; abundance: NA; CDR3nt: TGTGCCAGCAGTCCCGACCGGAGCTCTGGAAACACCATATATTTT; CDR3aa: CASSPDRSSGNTIYF
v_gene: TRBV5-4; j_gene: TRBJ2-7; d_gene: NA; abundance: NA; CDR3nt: TGTGCCAGCAGCTTGGCGGGGGATGAGCAGTACTTC; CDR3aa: CASSLAGDEQYF
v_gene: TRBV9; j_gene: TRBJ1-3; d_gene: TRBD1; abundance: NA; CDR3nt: TGTGCCAGCAGCGTACCACAGGGGAACACCATATATTTT; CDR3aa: CASSVPQGNTIYF
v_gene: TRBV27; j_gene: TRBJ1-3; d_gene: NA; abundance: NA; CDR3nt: TGTGCCAGCAGGGCAGGATTTCGGGGAAACACCATATATTTT; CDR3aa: CASRAGFRGNTIYF
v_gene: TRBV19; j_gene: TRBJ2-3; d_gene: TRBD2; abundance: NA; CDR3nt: TGTGCCAGTAGTCTAACTAGCGCTAACATGCAGTATTTT; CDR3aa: CASSLTSANMQYF
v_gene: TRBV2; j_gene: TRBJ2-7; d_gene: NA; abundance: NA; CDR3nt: TGTGCCAGCAGTGATCATCAGGGGCTGGGAAGCTCCTACGAGCAGTACTTC; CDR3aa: CASSDHQGLGSSYEQYF
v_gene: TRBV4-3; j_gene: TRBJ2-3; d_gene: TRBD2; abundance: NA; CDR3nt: TGCGCCAGCAGCCAAGATATGAGGCGGGGGGCGGATACGCAGTATTTT; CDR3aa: CASSQDMRRGADTQYF
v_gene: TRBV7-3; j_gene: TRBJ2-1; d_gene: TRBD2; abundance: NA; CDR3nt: TGTGCCAGCAGCTTAATGGCGGGAGGGCCACTCAATGAGCAGTTCTTC; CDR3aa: CASSLMAGGPLNEQFF
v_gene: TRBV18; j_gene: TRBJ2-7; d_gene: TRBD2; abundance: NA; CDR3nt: TGTGCCAGCTCACCGGCAGCAGCGGGGGGCCACGAGCAGTACTTC; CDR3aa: CASSPAAAGGHEQYF
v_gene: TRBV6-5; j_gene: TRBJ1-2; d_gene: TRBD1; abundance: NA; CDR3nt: TGTGCCAGCAGTTACTCACCAGGGGGCGGTGGCTACACCTTC; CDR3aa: CASSYSPGGGGYTF
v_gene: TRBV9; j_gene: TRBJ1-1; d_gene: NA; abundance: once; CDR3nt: TGTGCCAGCAGCGTAGCTACCCAGGGCTCAGCTGAAGCTTTCTTT; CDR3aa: CASSVATQGSAEAFF
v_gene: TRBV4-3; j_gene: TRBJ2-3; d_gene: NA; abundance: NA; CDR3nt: TGCGCCAGCAGCCAGGGGGAGGCAGATACGCAGTATTTT; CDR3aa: CASSQGEADTQYF
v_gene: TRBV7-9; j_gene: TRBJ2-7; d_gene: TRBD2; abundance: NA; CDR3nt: TGTGCCAGCAGCTTAGAGGCTAGCGGGGGGGCATCCGACCCCTACGAGCAGTACTTC; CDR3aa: CASSLEASGGASDPYEQYF
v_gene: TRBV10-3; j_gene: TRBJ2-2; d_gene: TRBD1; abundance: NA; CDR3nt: TGTGCCATCAGTGAGGCTACGGGACAGGGGGCGATCGCCGGGGAGCTGTTTTTT; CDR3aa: CAISEATGQGAIAGELFF
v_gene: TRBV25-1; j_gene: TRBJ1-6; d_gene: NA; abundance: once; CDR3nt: TGTGCCAGCAGTCCCCACCCGGGACAAACTAATTCACCCCTCCACTTT; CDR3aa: CASSPHPGQTNSPLHF
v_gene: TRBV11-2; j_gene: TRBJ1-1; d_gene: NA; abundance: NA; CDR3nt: TGTGCCAGCAGCTTAAACGGACTGGCCACTGAAGCTTTCTTT; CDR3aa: CASSLNGLATEAFF
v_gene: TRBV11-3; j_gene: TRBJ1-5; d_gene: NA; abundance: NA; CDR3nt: TGTGCCAGCAGCCCTAGGAACAGGGCGGGCAATCAGCCCCAGCATTTT; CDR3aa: CASSPRNRAGNQPQHF
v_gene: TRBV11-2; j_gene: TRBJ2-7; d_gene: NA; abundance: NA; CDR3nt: TGTGCCAGCAGCTTTTATGGTGGCACGATCTCCTACGAGCAGTACTTC; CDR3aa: CASSFYGGTISYEQYF
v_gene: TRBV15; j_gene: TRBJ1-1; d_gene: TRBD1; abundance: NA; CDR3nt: TGTGCCACCAGCAGCTCGACAGGGATAGGCACTGAAGCTTTCTTT; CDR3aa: CATSSSTGIGTEAFF
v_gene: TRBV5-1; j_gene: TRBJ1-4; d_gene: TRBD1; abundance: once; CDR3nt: TGCGCCAGCAGCTCTGGGACAGGGAGGACTAATGAAAAACTGTTTTTT; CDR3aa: CASSSGTGRTNEKLFF
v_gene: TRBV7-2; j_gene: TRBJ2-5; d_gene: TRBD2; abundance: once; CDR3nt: TGTGCCAGCCGGGGGGGCCGTGGCGAGACCCAGTACTTC; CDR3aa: CASRGGRGETQYF
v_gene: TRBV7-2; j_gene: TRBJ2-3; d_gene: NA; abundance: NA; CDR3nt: TGTGCCAGCAGCTCACTTGGTGGCACAGATACGCAGTATTTT; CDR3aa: CASSSLGGTDTQYF
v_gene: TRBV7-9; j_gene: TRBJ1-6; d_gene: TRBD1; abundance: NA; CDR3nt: TGTGCCAGCAGCTTAGTGACAGGGACAAATTCACCCCTCCACTTT; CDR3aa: CASSLVTGTNSPLHF
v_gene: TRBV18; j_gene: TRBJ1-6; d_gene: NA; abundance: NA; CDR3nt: TGTGCCAGCTCACCGAGCTCCTATAATTCACCCCTCCACTTT; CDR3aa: CASSPSSYNSPLHF
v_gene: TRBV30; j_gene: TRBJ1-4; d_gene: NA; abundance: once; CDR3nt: TGTGCCTGGAGTGTAGGGGCAGGGGTTACTAATGAAAAACTGTTTTTT; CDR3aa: CAWSVGAGVTNEKLFF
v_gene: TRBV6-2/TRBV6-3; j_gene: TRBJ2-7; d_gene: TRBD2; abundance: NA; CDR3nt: TGTGCCAGCAGTCTACCCGGACTAGCGGGTCAGACCTACGAGCAGTACTTC; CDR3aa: CASSLPGLAGQTYEQYF
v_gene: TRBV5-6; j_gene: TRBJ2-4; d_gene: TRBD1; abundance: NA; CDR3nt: TGTGCCAGCAGCTTGGCCCCGACAGGGGGCTTAAACATTCAGTACTTC; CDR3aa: CASSLAPTGGLNIQYF
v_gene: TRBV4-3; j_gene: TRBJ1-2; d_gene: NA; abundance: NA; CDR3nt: TGCGCCAGCAGCCTTACAGGAATGGGGATTAATGGCTACACCTTC; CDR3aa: CASSLTGMGINGYTF
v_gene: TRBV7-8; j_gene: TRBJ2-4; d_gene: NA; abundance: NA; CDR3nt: TGTGCCAGCAGCTCAGAGGACAGCTCAAGGAAAAACATTCAGTACTTC; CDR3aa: CASSSEDSSRKNIQYF
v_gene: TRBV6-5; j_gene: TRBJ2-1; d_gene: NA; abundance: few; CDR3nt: TGTGCCAGCAGTCTAGCGAGCTACAATGAGCAGTTCTTC; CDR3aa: CASSLASYNEQFF
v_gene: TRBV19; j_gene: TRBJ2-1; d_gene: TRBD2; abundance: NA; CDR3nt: TGTGCCAGTATGTCCTTACTAGCGGGGACTTACAATGAGCAGTTCTTC; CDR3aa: CASMSLLAGTYNEQFF
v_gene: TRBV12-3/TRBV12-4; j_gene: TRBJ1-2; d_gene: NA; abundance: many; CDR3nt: TGTGCCAGCAGTTTACGGAGAAACTATGGCTACACCTTC; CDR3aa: CASSLRRNYGYTF
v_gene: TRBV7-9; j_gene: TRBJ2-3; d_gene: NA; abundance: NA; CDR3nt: TGTGCCAGCAGCCTGGGGAGCGGCAGAAGGACAGATACGCAGTATTTT; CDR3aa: CASSLGSGRRTDTQYF